This passage covers 24 T cell receptor beta chains from one sample sequenced in a study of regulatory and conventional T cells in RAG deficiency (dated by TCRdb to about 2017). Libraries were made using the immunoSEQ multiplex PCR assay. This is the immuneACCESS table as TCRdb keeps it, with only in-frame sequences that have V and J called. A part of the clones is gone; compared with another copy, unresolved V genes explain less than half, and the rest is unexplained. In all, the sample holds thousands of clones, and almost 85% of those were seen once. The ten largest clones represent approximately 4.8% of the sample. Before genomic DNA extraction, conventional CD4+ T cells were purified from blood as CD25-low CD127-high cells. Sequencing input: CD4+ effector T cells sorted from blood. The origin of the receptors is a human donor with RAG deficiency presenting as severe combined immunodeficiency.

This chain uses TRBV5-1 with TRBJ1-1, with TRBD1 matching 7 bases. This CDR3 spans 15 amino acids. Per the germline V gene, CDR1 is SGHRS and CDR2 is YFSETQ. The V gene end was trimmed by 0 bases and the J gene end by 2 bases; junction bases not matched to a gene: 4. CDR3 region: CASSLDQGVNTEAFF. CDR3 nucleotides: TGCGCCAGCAGCTTGGATCAGGGGGTAAACACTGAAGCTTTCTTT.

This clone appeared a few times. The V call is TRBV7-9, the J call TRBJ2-3; no clear D gene. Germline V lookup: CDR1 SEHNR, CDR2 FQNEAQ (reference sequence). CDR3 length equals 14 residues. V was shortened by 5 bases and J by 6 bases, with 15 bases between the two germline ends. CDR3 sequence: CASSTRLEPDTQYF. CDR3 DNA sequence: TGTGCCAGCAGCACCCGACTGGAGCCGGATACGCAGTATTTT.

The gene calls are TRBV19 and TRBJ2-3; TRBD1 matches 9 bases. This CDR3 has 15 amino acids. Germline trimming cut 7 bases from V and 4 bases from J; bases unmatched to any gene: 9. CDR1 and CDR2 (germline): LNHDA, SQIVND (reference sequence). This CDR3 reads CASTNRDRAADTQYF. CDR3 DNA: TGTGCCAGTACAAACCGGGACAGGGCGGCAGATACGCAGTATTTT.

V is TRBV27 and J is TRBJ2-5; D not resolved. The tail of the sequence fits TRBJ2-7 better, so the J call may be wrong. This CDR3 region has 15 residues. Germline loops: CDR1 MNHEY, CDR2 SMNVEV (reference sequence). The chain's CDR3 is CASSLWREPPHEQYF. CDR3 coding DNA: TGTGCCAGCAGTTTATGGCGAGAACCCCCCCACGAGCAGTACTTC.

The rearrangement links TRBV5-1 to TRBJ2-5; 8 nucleotides agree with TRBD1. CDR3 length equals 13 residues. Germline loops: CDR1 SGHRS, CDR2 YFSETQ. With 2 bases clipped from V and 5 bases from J, the junction kept 2 bases outside the gene matches. The CDR3 region has the DNA TGCGCCAGCAGCTTACACAGGGGGGAGACCCAGTACTTC. It yields the protein CASSLHRGETQYF.

Of note for this clone: At the DNA level, this CDR3 is encoded by other sequences in the same sample as well. The gene calls are TRBV18 and TRBJ2-5; no clear D. Trimming took off 3 bases at V and 5 bases at J, with 4 bases between the two ends. Germline-derived CDR1 and CDR2 are KGHSH and LQKENI. CDR3 length: 11 residues. In DNA form, the CDR3 reads TGTGCCAGCTCACCCAGGGAGACCCAGTACTTC. This translates into CASSPRETQYF.

The gene calls are TRBV9 and TRBJ1-2; the D is unclear. The length of the CDR3 is 13 residues. The germline gives CDR1 SGDLS, CDR2 YYNGEE. With 0 bases removed from V and 10 bases from J, the gap between germline ends came to 13 bases. The CDR3 reads CASSVAGREFYTF. The DNA for the CDR3 is TGTGCCAGCAGCGTAGCTGGTCGGGAGTTCTACACCTTC. Complete variable domain (other parts from reference TRBV9 and TRBJ1-2): DSGVTQTPKHLITATGQRVTLRCSPRSGDLSVYWYQQSLDQGLQFLIQYYNGEERAKGNILERFSAQQFPDLHSELNLSSLELGDSALYFCASSVAGREFYTFGSGTRLTVV.

The chain recombines TRBV6-5 with TRBJ2-7; TRBD2 aligns across 7 bases. This CDR3 is 14 amino acids long. The germline V gene has CDR1 MNHEY and CDR2 SVGAGI. Losses at the gene ends were 1 base for V and 1 base for J; bases not matched to a gene: 1. CDR3 bases: TGTGCCAGCAGTTACTGGGGAGGGTCCTACGAGCAGTACTTC. Translation gives CASSYWGGSYEQYF.

The chain combines TRBV2 with TRBJ2-3; TRBD1 aligns across 9 bases. The CDR3 runs to 13 residues. Losses at the gene ends were 6 bases for V and 6 bases for J; bases not matched to a gene: 4. Germline values: CDR1 SNHLY, CDR2 FYNNEI. The CDR3 DNA sequence: TGTGCCAGCAGGGGGACAGGGTGGGATACGCAGTATTTT. As protein: CASRGTGWDTQYF.

The V call is TRBV29-1, the J call TRBJ1-1; D gene uncertain. V was cut by 1 base and J by 8 bases, with 11 bases left in between. The CDR3 runs to 12 residues. The V gene's germline CDR1 is SQVTM and CDR2 ANQGSEA. CDR3 sequence reads: CSVEGSIVEAFF. For the CDR3, the DNA is TGCAGCGTTGAAGGGAGTATAGTCGAAGCTTTCTTT.

The V call is TRBV6-6, the J call TRBJ2-7; D gene unclear. The CDR3 totals 13 residues. V lost 7 bases, J lost 0 bases, and 10 bases lay in between. Germline V gene lookup returns CDR1 MNHNY and CDR2 SVGAGI (reference sequence). The chain's CDR3 is CASTRAHSYEQYF. CDR3 bases: TGTGCCAGCACCCGGGCCCACTCCTACGAGCAGTACTTC.

The chain employs TRBV29-1 and TRBJ2-6; the D is unclear. The germline V and J ends were trimmed by 6 bases and 0 bases, with 6 bases remaining between them. The length of the CDR3 is 13 residues. Germline V CDR1 and CDR2: SQVTM, ANQGSEA. The CDR3 DNA follows: TGCAGCGTAGACACCTCTGGGGCCAACGTCCTGACTTTC. Protein product: CSVDTSGANVLTF.

The chain combines TRBV19 with TRBJ1-1; weak D call: TRBD1 (5 bases). Trimming removed 5 bases at V and 2 bases at J, with 15 bases between. This CDR3 comprises 15 residues. CDR1 and CDR2 (germline): LNHDA, SQIVND (reference sequence). The DNA for the CDR3 is TGTGCCAGTAGTGCAGAAAGGGGACCCAACACTGAAGCTTTCTTT. Translated: CASSAERGPNTEAFF.

This rearrangement joins TRBV6-1 to TRBJ2-7, with 10 positions matching TRBD1. V gave up 5 bases and J gave up 5 bases; unmatched junction bases: 9. CDR3 length: 15 residues. Germline-derived CDR1 and CDR2 are MNHNS and SASEGT. This CDR3 is CASSRIGTGVHEQYF. CDR3 DNA: TGTGCCAGCAGTCGTATCGGGACAGGGGTGCACGAGCAGTACTTC.

The gene calls are TRBV5-1 and TRBJ2-7; D gene uncertain. Germline loops: CDR1 SGHRS, CDR2 YFSETQ. The CDR3 covers 12 residues. V was clipped by 3 bases and J by 5 bases, with 9 bases between them. CDR3 in amino acids: CASSSTLHEQYF. CDR3 DNA sequence: TGCGCCAGCAGCTCGACGCTCCACGAGCAGTACTTC.

The gene calls are TRBV28 and TRBJ2-2; 7 bases line up with TRBD1. Germline V gives CDR1 MDHEN, CDR2 SYDVKM. The CDR3 loop spans 17 amino acids. Unmatched junction bases numbered 8, after V lost 2 bases and J lost 2 bases. The CDR3 DNA reads TGTGCCAGCAGTTTAGCCCCGGGACAGCGCAACACCGGGGAGCTGTTTTTT. It codes for CASSLAPGQRNTGELFF.

The chain uses TRBV9 and TRBJ2-5; D unresolved. This CDR3 region has 15 residues. The ends were cut back, 1 base at V and 2 bases at J, with 12 bases in the middle. Germline CDR1 is SGDLS and CDR2 is YYNGEE. CDR3 nucleotides: TGTGCCAGCAGCGTAATGGGTTTACGGCAAGAGACCCAGTACTTC. Amino acid sequence: CASSVMGLRQETQYF.

This chain joins TRBV9 and TRBJ2-1; TRBD1 agrees at 9 bases. V lost 4 bases to trimming and J lost 5 bases; unmatched junction nucleotides: 7. The CDR3 runs to 15 residues. Looked up from germline, CDR1 is SGDLS and CDR2 is YYNGEE. The CDR3 DNA follows: TGTGCCAGCAGCCGTCGACAGGGGGGGAACAATGAGCAGTTCTTC. Its protein is CASSRRQGGNNEQFF. Combining the CDR3 with reference TRBV9 and TRBJ2-1 gives the whole variable domain DSGVTQTPKHLITATGQRVTLRCSPRSGDLSVYWYQQSLDQGLQFLIQYYNGEERAKGNILERFSAQQFPDLHSELNLSSLELGDSALYFCASSRRQGGNNEQFFGPGTRLTVL.

The V and J genes are TRBV11-2 and TRBJ1-2; a weak D match, TRBD1 (5 bases). Germline loops: CDR1 SGHAT, CDR2 FQNNGV. The CDR3 covers 14 residues. Trimming took 7 bases from V and 2 from J, leaving 14 bases between them. The CDR3 reads CASTSHRQNYGYTF. CDR3 DNA sequence: TGTGCCAGCACCTCTCACAGGCAAAACTATGGCTACACCTTC. The complete variable domain, with remaining parts taken from reference TRBV11-2 and TRBJ1-2, reads EAGVAQSPRYKIIEKRQSVAFWCNPISGHATLYWYQQILGQGPKLLIQFQNNGVVDDSQLPKDRFSAERLKGVDSTLKIQPAKLEDSAVYLCASTSHRQNYGYTFGSGTRLTVV.

The rearrangement uses TRBV28 and TRBJ2-5; D uncertain. Trimming removed 0 bases from V and 5 bases from J, with 4 bases in between. Germline V lookup: CDR1 MDHEN, CDR2 SYDVKM. The CDR3 has 12 residues. The CDR3 DNA follows: TGTGCCAGCAGTTTATGGTCCGAGACCCAGTACTTC. Encoded protein: CASSLWSETQYF. Filled out from reference TRBV28 and TRBJ2-5, the complete variable domain reads DVKVTQSSRYLVKRTGEKVFLECVQDMDHENMFWYRQDPGLGLRLIYFSYDVKMKEKGDIPEGYSVSREKKERFSLILESASTNQTSMYLCASSLWSETQYFGPGTRLLVL.

This chain uses TRBV2 with TRBJ2-7; the D gene is possibly TRBD1 (5 bases). CDR1 SNHLY and CDR2 FYNNEI come from the germline V gene. This CDR3 region has 12 residues. Between the trimmed V and J ends, which lost 9 bases and 3 bases, there was a span of 12 bases. The CDR3 DNA is TGTGCCAGTATAAGACAGTTCTACGAGCAGTACTTC. It translates to CASIRQFYEQYF.

The chain links TRBV19 to TRBJ2-5; 12 nucleotides align to TRBD2. Germline lookup yields CDR1 LNHDA and CDR2 SQIVND (reference sequence). This CDR3 has 19 residues. V dropped 0 bases and J dropped 2; count of bases not matched to a gene: 10. CDR3 amino acids: CASSIDLGGLAGAQETQYF. The CDR3 DNA is TGTGCCAGTAGTATAGATTTGGGGGGACTAGCGGGCGCGCAAGAGACCCAGTACTTC.

The V and J genes are TRBV6-5 and TRBJ2-7; D unclear. The CDR3 contains 14 residues. The V gene's germline CDR1 is MNHEY and CDR2 SVGAGI. V lost 2 bases, J lost 2 bases, and 10 bases lay in between. The CDR3 sequence: CASSYGYSAYEQYF. CDR3 DNA: TGTGCCAGCAGTTACGGGTACAGCGCCTACGAGCAGTACTTC.

V usage is TRBV27 and J usage is TRBJ2-3; no reliable D call. Germline CDR1 MNHEY, CDR2 SMNVEV (reference sequence). The germline V and J ends were trimmed by 3 bases and 1 base, with 5 bases remaining between them. This CDR3 spans 13 amino acids. The CDR3 coding sequence is TGTGCCAGCAGTTTCATAGGCACAGATACGCAGTATTTT. Its translation: CASSFIGTDTQYF.